This T cell receptor beta chain came from a study of cytomegalovirus exposure and HLA in healthy donors. The CDR3 is 16 residues long. The trim removed 3 bases at V and 0 bases at J, leaving 4 bases unmatched. The germline V gene has CDR1 MNHEY and CDR2 SMNVEV (reference sequence). It was with 60 Vbeta and 13 Jbeta primers that the PCR ran. The assay was immunoSEQ multiplex PCR, and TCRdb's table has in-frame clones only and misses some. This table has 200,000 or so clones, approximately 78% appearing once. A note on this clone: Its antigen is still unknown.

General study results and limits: A later analysis linked a missense DCLRE1C variant to TCR beta V- and J-gene trimming.

V gene TRBV27 combines with J gene TRBJ2-5; TRBD2 matches at 10 bases. The sample was PBMCs. This clonotype was obtained from a male donor in good health and CMV-seronegative. As DNA, the CDR3 is TGTGCCAGCAGTTTTGGACTAGCGGTAGACCAAGAGACCCAGTACTTC. It yields the protein CASSFGLAVDQETQYF.